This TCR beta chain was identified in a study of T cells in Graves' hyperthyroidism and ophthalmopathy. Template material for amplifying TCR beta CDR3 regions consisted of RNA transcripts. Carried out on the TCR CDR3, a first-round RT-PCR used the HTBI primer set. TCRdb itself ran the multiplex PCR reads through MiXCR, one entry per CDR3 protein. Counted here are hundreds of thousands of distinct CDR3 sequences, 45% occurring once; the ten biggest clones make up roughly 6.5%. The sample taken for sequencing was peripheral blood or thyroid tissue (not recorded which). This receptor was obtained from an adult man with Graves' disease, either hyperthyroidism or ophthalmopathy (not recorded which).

The CDR3 DNA sequence: TGTGCCACCAGCAGAGATGGGGGGTCAGACTCCTACGAGCAGTACTTC. It specifies CATSRDGGSDSYEQYF. The chain employs TRBV15 and TRBJ2-7, with a possible D match to TRBD2 (6 bases). Per germline, CDR1 LNHNV and CDR2 YYDKDF (reference sequence). V was pared by 0 bases and J by 0 bases, with 12 bases between. The length of the CDR3 is 16 residues.